These 6 T cell receptor beta chains were all obtained from the same sample, sequenced in a study of T-cell reconstitution after alpha-beta-depleted transplantation in children. Unique molecular identifiers were incorporated when the TCRbeta library was constructed. A single record per CDR3 protein comes from TCRdb applying MiXCR to the PCR reads. This sample has around 400,000 distinct CDR3 sequences, with about 11% found just once. Sequenced material: PBMCs from the stem cell graft donor, taken from the stem cell graft. The receptor source for this set is a human donor who donated a stem cell graft to a child with acute myeloid leukemia.

This rearrangement joins TRBV12-3 or TRBV12-4 to TRBJ2-3; 11 bases are a match to TRBD2. The CDR3 spans 14 residues. The J segment lost 6 bases and the V segment lost 3 bases, leaving 2 bases of the junction unmatched. The CDR3 sequence: CASSFSGRVDTQYF. CDR3 sequence (DNA): TGTGCCAGCAGTTTTAGCGGGAGGGTTGATACGCAGTATTTT.

This clonotype was seen a handful of times. The CDR3 sequence: CASSQDVGSGGGYNSPLHF. The CDR3, as DNA: TGTGCCAGCAGCCAAGATGTCGGGAGTGGAGGGGGGTATAATTCACCCCTCCACTTT. The chain employs TRBV4-2 and TRBJ1-6; maybe TRBD1 (6 bases). Trimming cost V 0 bases and J 4 bases, with 19 bases left between them. The CDR3 consists of 19 residues. Germline V lookup: CDR1 LGHNA, CDR2 YNFKEQ.

The chain employs TRBV20-1 and TRBJ2-3; 12 bases are a match to TRBD2. The germline V gene encodes CDR1 DFQATT and CDR2 SNEGSKA (reference sequence). V was pared by 1 base and J by 0 bases, with 5 bases of the junction left unmatched. The CDR3 spans 17 residues. CDR3 nucleotide sequence: TGCAGTGCTAGAGGCCCTAGCGGGAGGGCCAGCACAGATACGCAGTATTTT. It yields the protein CSARGPSGRASTDTQYF.

Only a few counts were recorded for this clonotype. This rearrangement joins TRBV5-1 to TRBJ2-3; D is ambiguous. This CDR3 comprises 14 residues. Between the trimmed V and J ends, which lost 5 bases and 4 bases, there was a span of 14 bases. The germline CDR1 and CDR2 sequences are SGHRS and YFSETQ. Written as DNA, the CDR3 is TGCGCCAGCAGGATGGGGTCCGGCGCAGATACGCAGTATTTT. It yields the protein CASRMGSGADTQYF.

In its sample, this clonotype was seen a few times. The gene calls are TRBV3-1 and TRBJ1-2; D is possibly TRBD1 (5 bases). Trimming took off 1 base at V and 7 bases at J, with 13 bases between the two ends. This CDR3 has 14 residues. Per germline, CDR1 LGHDT and CDR2 YNNKEL (reference sequence). The chain's CDR3 is CASSQGGFRAGYTF. CDR3 nucleotide sequence: TGTGCCAGCAGCCAAGGAGGCTTCAGGGCTGGCTACACCTTC.

The chain links TRBV19 to TRBJ1-1, with unresolved D. This CDR3 has 14 amino acids. The V gene lost 0 bases and the J gene lost 3 bases, with 8 bases spanning the gap. CDR1 is LNHDA, CDR2 SQIVND, per germline (reference sequence). In DNA form, the CDR3 reads TGTGCCAGTAGTATAGACGACAAGTACACTGAAGCTTTCTTT. Translation: CASSIDDKYTEAFF.